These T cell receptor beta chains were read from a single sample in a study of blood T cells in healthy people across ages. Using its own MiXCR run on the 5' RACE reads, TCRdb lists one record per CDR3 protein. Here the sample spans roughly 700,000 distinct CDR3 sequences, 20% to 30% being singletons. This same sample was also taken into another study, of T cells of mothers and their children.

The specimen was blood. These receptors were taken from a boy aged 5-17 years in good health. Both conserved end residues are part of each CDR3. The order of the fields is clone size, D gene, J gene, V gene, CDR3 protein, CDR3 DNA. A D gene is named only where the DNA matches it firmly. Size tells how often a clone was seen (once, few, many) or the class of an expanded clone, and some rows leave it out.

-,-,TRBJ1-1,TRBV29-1,CSVENLMNTEAFF,TGCAGCGTTGAAAATCTCATGAACACTGAAGCTTTCTTT
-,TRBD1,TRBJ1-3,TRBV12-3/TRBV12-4,CASIRQGTGNTIYF,TGTGCCAGCATCCGACAGGGGACTGGAAACACCATATATTTT
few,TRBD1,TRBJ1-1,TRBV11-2,CASSSGQGISAFF,TGTGCCAGCAGCTCGGGACAGGGAATTTCAGCTTTCTTT
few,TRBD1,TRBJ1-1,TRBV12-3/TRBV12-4,CASRVGGGTEAFF,TGTGCCAGCAGGGTAGGGGGCGGCACTGAAGCTTTCTTT
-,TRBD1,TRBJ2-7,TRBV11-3,CASSSQGANEQYF,TGTGCCAGCAGTTCCCAGGGGGCGAACGAGCAGTACTTC
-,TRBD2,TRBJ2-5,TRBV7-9,CASSLVPAGDLRTQYF,TGTGCCAGCAGCTTAGTCCCAGCGGGGGATCTCCGGACCCAGTACTTC
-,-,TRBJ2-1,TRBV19,CASRRGRDYNEQFF,TGTGCCAGTAGAAGGGGCAGGGATTACAATGAGCAGTTCTTC
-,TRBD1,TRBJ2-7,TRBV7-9,CASSSRQGVPYEQYF,TGTGCCAGCAGCTCCCGACAGGGGGTCCCCTACGAGCAGTACTTC
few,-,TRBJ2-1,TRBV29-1,CSVEYGPNHNEQFF,TGCAGCGTTGAATACGGGCCAAATCACAATGAGCAGTTCTTC
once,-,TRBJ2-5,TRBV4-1,CAGSQERGGEKQETQYF,TGCGCCGGCAGCCAAGAAAGAGGGGGAGAAAAACAAGAGACCCAGTACTTC
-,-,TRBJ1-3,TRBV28,CASSQPMRMLTGNTIYF,TGTGCCAGCAGTCAACCTATGAGGATGTTGACAGGAAACACCATATATTTT
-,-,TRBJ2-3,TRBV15,CATSPEGRLDTQYF,TGTGCCACCAGCCCGGAGGGCCGGTTGGATACGCAGTATTTT
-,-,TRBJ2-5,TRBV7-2,CASSGTAQETLYF,TGTGCCAGCAGTGGGACGGCTCAAGAGACCCTGTACTTC
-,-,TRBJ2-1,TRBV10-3,CAISVGTAGTRTFNEQFF,TGTGCCATCAGTGTTGGGACAGCCGGGACTAGGACTTTCAATGAGCAGTTCTTC
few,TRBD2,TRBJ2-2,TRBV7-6,CASSLARREVNTGELFF,TGTGCCAGCAGCTTAGCGCGACGGGAGGTCAACACCGGGGAGCTGTTTTTT
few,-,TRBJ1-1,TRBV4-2,CASSQGSRMDTEAFF,TGTGCCAGCAGCCAGGGGTCAAGGATGGACACTGAAGCTTTCTTT
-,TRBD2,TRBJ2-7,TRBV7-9,CASRISGDYEQYF,TGTGCCAGCCGTATCAGCGGGGACTACGAGCAGTACTTC
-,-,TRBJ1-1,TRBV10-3,CAISEGVGLNTEAFF,TGTGCCATCAGTGAAGGCGTAGGGTTGAACACTGAAGCTTTCTTT
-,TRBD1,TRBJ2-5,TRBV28,CAADRGRLEGKETQYF,TGTGCCGCGGACAGGGGCCGACTGGAAGGAAAAGAGACCCAGTACTTC
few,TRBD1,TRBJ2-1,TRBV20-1,CSATPFGQGNYNEQFF,TGCAGTGCAACCCCATTCGGACAGGGGAACTACAATGAGCAGTTCTTC
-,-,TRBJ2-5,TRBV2,CASREDGGSETQYF,TGTGCCAGCAGGGAGGACGGCGGCTCCGAGACCCAGTACTTC
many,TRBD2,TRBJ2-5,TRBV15,CATSPGTSGLSSLYF,TGTGCCACCAGCCCCGGGACTAGCGGCCTCTCATCGCTGTACTTC
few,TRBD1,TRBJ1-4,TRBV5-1,CASGGGGSNEKLFF,TGCGCCAGCGGAGGGGGCGGCTCTAATGAAAAACTGTTTTTT
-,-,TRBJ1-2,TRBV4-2,CASSQGEGWAYGYTF,TGTGCCAGCAGCCAAGGGGAGGGTTGGGCCTATGGCTACACCTTC
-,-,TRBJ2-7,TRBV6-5,CASSSDAIYEQYF,TGTGCCAGCAGTTCGGACGCCATTTACGAGCAGTACTTC
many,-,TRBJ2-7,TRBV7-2,CASSNRQSTYEQYF,TGTGCCAGCAGCAACCGACAGAGTACCTACGAGCAGTACTTC
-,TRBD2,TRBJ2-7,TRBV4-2,CASSPLGGRLDEQYF,TGTGCCAGCAGCCCTCTGGGGGGGAGGTTGGACGAGCAGTACTTC